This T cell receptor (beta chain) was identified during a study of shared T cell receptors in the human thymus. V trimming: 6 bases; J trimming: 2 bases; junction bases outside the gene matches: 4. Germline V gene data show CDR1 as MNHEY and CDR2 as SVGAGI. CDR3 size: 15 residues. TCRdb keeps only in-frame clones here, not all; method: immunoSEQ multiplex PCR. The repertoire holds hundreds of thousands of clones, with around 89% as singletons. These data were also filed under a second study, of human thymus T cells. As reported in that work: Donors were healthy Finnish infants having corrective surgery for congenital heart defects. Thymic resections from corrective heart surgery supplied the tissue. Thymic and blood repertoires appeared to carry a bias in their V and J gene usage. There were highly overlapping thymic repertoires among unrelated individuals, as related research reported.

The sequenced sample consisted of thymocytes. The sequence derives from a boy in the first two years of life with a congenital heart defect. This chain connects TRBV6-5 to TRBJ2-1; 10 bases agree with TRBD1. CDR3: CASSPGTGAYNEQFF. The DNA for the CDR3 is TGTGCCAGCAGCCCCGGGACAGGGGCCTACAATGAGCAGTTCTTC.